Listed here are 20 T cell receptor beta chains from one sample, sequenced in a study of human T cells and chemical hapten exposure. Noted time point: patch test 1, 2 weeks after DPC sensitization. The treatment denotes: therapeutic diphenylcyclopropenone sensitization with weekly scalp DPC. TCRdb passed the RACE reads through MiXCR, listing each CDR3 protein once. The table records around 99,000 distinct CDR3 sequences, roughly an eighth of them present only once. The sequencing used whole blood, collected in connection with sensitization to the hapten diphenylcyclopropenone (DPC). These receptors came from a woman aged 40 to 50 with alopecia areata. Some clones in this sample may be carry-over from other donors' samples.

This clonotype was counted a few times. The chain carries TRBV28 and TRBJ2-7; TRBD2 matches at 8 bases. Germline trimming cut 5 bases from V and 0 bases from J; bases unmatched to any gene: 6. The CDR3 spans 15 residues. Germline-derived CDR1 and CDR2 are MDHEN and SYDVKM. CDR3 nucleotides: TGTGCCAGCAGTGTAACTAGCGGACGCTCCTACGAGCAGTACTTC. Its protein is CASSVTSGRSYEQYF. Together with reference TRBV28 and TRBJ2-7, the CDR3 gives the full variable domain: DVKVTQSSRYLVKRTGEKVFLECVQDMDHENMFWYRQDPGLGLRLIYFSYDVKMKEKGDIPEGYSVSREKKERFSLILESASTNQTSMYLCASSVTSGRSYEQYFGPGTRLTVT.

This chain links TRBV2 with TRBJ2-1; D gene unclear. The germline gives CDR1 SNHLY, CDR2 FYNNEI. V lost 2 bases and J lost 7, with 18 bases in between. The CDR3 covers 16 residues. The CDR3 sequence: CASSEWGYQGKNEQFF. As DNA, the CDR3 is TGTGCCAGCAGTGAATGGGGATATCAAGGGAAAAATGAGCAGTTCTTC.

This clonotype was detected only a few times. The V and J genes are TRBV10-3 and TRBJ1-3; 10 nucleotides align to TRBD1. The germline gives CDR1 ENHRY, CDR2 SYGVKD. The CDR3 has 17 amino acids. V shed 2 bases, J shed 2 bases, and the junction held 6 bases outside the gene matches. CDR3 coding DNA: TGTGCCATCAGTGAGGGTCCGGGACAGGGGCCTGGAAACACCATATATTTT. It yields the protein CAISEGPGQGPGNTIYF.

This chain connects TRBV3-1 to TRBJ1-5, with TRBD1 matching 7 bases. V shed 4 bases and J 2 bases; nucleotides not matched to a gene: 5. Germline CDR1 and CDR2: LGHDT and YNNKEL (reference sequence). The CDR3 covers 15 residues. CDR3 loop: CASSPAGTGNQPQHF. The DNA of the CDR3 is TGTGCCAGCAGCCCAGCCGGGACAGGCAATCAGCCCCAGCATTTT.

Concerning this clonotype: Mismatch with germline at one junction end may stem from a read error. The chain has TRBV7-9 and TRBJ2-1, with unresolved D. Germline-derived CDR1 and CDR2 are SEHNR and FQNEAQ (reference sequence). This CDR3 is 12 amino acids long. As DNA, the CDR3 is TGTGCCAGCAGATTAGAGTACAATGAGCAGTTCTTC. It yields the protein CASRLEYNEQFF.

Concerning this clonotype itself: Germline is not matched at one junction end, which may reflect a read error. V is TRBV7-7 and J is TRBJ2-1; 10 bases fit TRBD2. This CDR3 is 14 amino acids long. Germline V CDR1 and CDR2: SSHAT, FNYEAQ (reference sequence). CDR3 protein: CASSLELAGNMQFF. DNA for the CDR3: TGTGCTAGCAGCTTAGAACTAGCGGGAAACATGCAGTTCTTC.

In this sample, this clonotype turned up many times. The chain links TRBV6-5 to TRBJ1-6; 7 bases line up with TRBD1. The V segment lost 0 bases and the J segment 5 bases; nucleotides outside the gene matches: 4. CDR1 MNHEY and CDR2 SVGAGI come from the germline V gene. The CDR3 spans 16 residues. CDR3 residues: CASSYSGTENNSPLHF. The CDR3 DNA follows: TGTGCCAGCAGTTACTCCGGGACAGAGAATAATTCACCCCTCCACTTT.

This clonotype turned up a few times. The chain is built from TRBV29-1 and TRBJ2-5, with D perhaps matching TRBD1 (6 bases). The CDR3 extends over 13 amino acids. Trimming pared 6 bases from V and 3 bases from J, leaving 14 bases between. The germline V gene has CDR1 SQVTM and CDR2 ANQGSEA. The CDR3 bases are TGCAGCGTGGTGGGGGCGGTTAAAGAGACCCAGTACTTC. Translated: CSVVGAVKETQYF.

Only a few counts were recorded for this clonotype. V and J are TRBV14 and TRBJ2-1; TRBD2 might be the D (6 bases). The V gene's germline CDR1 is SGHDN and CDR2 FVKESK. The CDR3 extends over 16 amino acids. Trimming removed 4 bases from V and 3 bases from J, with 16 bases in between. CDR3 amino acids: CASSPTSGRFYNEQFF. CDR3 coding DNA: TGTGCCAGCAGCCCTACCAGCGGGCGGTTCTACAATGAGCAGTTCTTC.

The gene calls are TRBV5-5 and TRBJ1-3; no clear D gene. The CDR3 has 15 residues. The germline CDR1 and CDR2 sequences are SGHKS and YYEKEE (reference sequence). The V end lost 2 bases, the J end lost 0 bases, and 9 bases lay between the germline ends. The CDR3 DNA reads TGTGCCAGCAGCTTTGCAGGAGCCTCTGGAAACACCATATATTTT. Translated: CASSFAGASGNTIYF. Full variable domain (rest looked up from reference TRBV5-5 and TRBJ1-3): DAGVTQSPTHLIKTRGQQVTLRCSPISGHKSVSWYQQVLGQGPQFIFQYYEKEERGRGNFPDRFSARQFPNYSSELNVNALLLGDSALYLCASSFAGASGNTIYFGEGSWLTVV.

V and J are TRBV10-3 and TRBJ2-7, with 12 bases aligning to TRBD2. Germline CDR1 reads ENHRY; CDR2 reads SYGVKD. V shed 4 bases and J 2 bases; nucleotides not matched to a gene: 3. CDR3 length: 15 amino acids. CDR3 residues: CAISASSGRAYEQYF. The CDR3 region has the DNA TGTGCCATCAGTGCCTCTAGCGGGAGGGCCTACGAGCAGTACTTC.

This clonotype was seen only a few times. This chain joins TRBV18 and TRBJ2-2; TRBD2 aligns across 9 bases. The CDR3 is 16 amino acids. J was trimmed by 0 bases and V by 1 base; bases with no gene match: 0. Germline V gene sequence: CDR1 KGHSH, CDR2 LQKENI. Here the CDR3 DNA reads TGTGCCAGCTCACCACGACTAGCGGCGAACACCGGGGAGCTGTTTTTT. Protein: CASSPRLAANTGELFF.

This chain uses TRBV7-3 with TRBJ2-2; 8 nucleotides align to TRBD2. Germline V lookup: CDR1 SGHTA, CDR2 FQGTGA. This CDR3 is built from 15 residues. The junction had 7 bases not matched to a gene; V was cut back by 4 bases and J by 6 bases. As DNA, the CDR3 is TGTGCCAGCAGCTCCCAAGCGGGAGTGTCCGGGGAGCTGTTTTTT. Amino acid sequence: CASSSQAGVSGELFF.

As to this clonotype: The junction shows a germline mismatch at one end, possibly a read error. The chain is built from TRBV7-7 and TRBJ2-1; TRBD2 is a possible D gene (6 bases). This CDR3 is built from 14 residues. From germline, CDR1 is SSHAT and CDR2 FNYEAQ (reference sequence). The CDR3 sequence: CASSLGGINNEQFF. Here the CDR3 DNA reads TGTGCTAGCAGCTTAGGCGGGATAAACAATGAGCAGTTCTTC. The full variable domain, rest sourced from reference TRBV7-7 and TRBJ2-1, is GAGVSQSPRYKVTKRGQDVTLRCDPISSHATLYWYQQALGQGPEFLTYFNYEAQPDKSGLPSDRFSAERPEGSISTLTIQRTEQRDSAMYRCASSLGGINNEQFFGPGTRLTVL.

This clonotype was detected ten times or more. This chain uses TRBV27 with TRBJ1-2; unclear D gene. Deletions cut 6 bases from V and 4 bases from J, with 12 bases between. CDR1 and CDR2 (germline): MNHEY, SMNVEV (reference sequence). This CDR3 spans 13 amino acids. CDR3 sequence (DNA): TGTGCCAGCAGCTATGGCCAGTTCTATGGCTACACCTTC. Translating it yields CASSYGQFYGYTF.

In this sample, this clonotype turned up many times. This chain links TRBV14 with TRBJ2-7, with TRBD2 as a possible D gene (6 bases). CDR1 and CDR2 (germline): SGHDN, FVKESK. This CDR3 comprises 18 residues. Trimming removed 0 bases from V and 2 bases from J, with 20 bases in between. DNA of the CDR3: TGTGCCAGCAGCCAAGACTATTACTTCGGGACTTCTCCCTACGAGCAGTACTTC. Translation gives CASSQDYYFGTSPYEQYF.

The chain employs TRBV6-1 and TRBJ1-6, with 7 bases fitting TRBD1. J was trimmed by 5 bases and V by 5 bases; bases with no gene match: 12. The CDR3 length is 17 residues. Germline loops: CDR1 MNHNS, CDR2 SASEGT. The CDR3 DNA follows: TGTGCCAGCAGTATGACTACAGGGGCGACTAATAATTCACCCCTCCACTTT. It specifies CASSMTTGATNNSPLHF.

This rearrangement joins TRBV23-1 to TRBJ2-7; D may match TRBD1 or TRBD2 (6 bases each). TRBV23-1 is an ORF; its function is uncertain. Trimming cost V 0 bases and J 7 bases, with 19 bases left between them. The CDR3 is 16 residues long. The CDR3 reads CASSQSYPGAEGEQYF. The CDR3 nucleotides read TGCGCCAGCAGTCAATCTTACCCAGGGGCGGAGGGAGAGCAGTACTTC.

This clonotype appeared a few times. This chain connects TRBV29-1 to TRBJ2-7; TRBD1 agrees at 7 bases. V lost 5 bases and J lost 3; bases outside the gene matches: 7. The germline V gene encodes CDR1 SQVTM and CDR2 ANQGSEA. This CDR3 is 13 amino acids long. CDR3 loop: CSVLLTGRYEQYF. The CDR3 DNA follows: TGCAGCGTTCTACTGACAGGGCGCTACGAGCAGTACTTC.

This clonotype was detected many times. This chain connects TRBV28 to TRBJ1-5; D remains unclear. The ends were cut back, 7 bases at V and 7 bases at J, with 11 bases in the middle. This CDR3 region has 12 residues. The germline V gene encodes CDR1 MDHEN and CDR2 SYDVKM. CDR3 loop: CASTELGQPQHF. As DNA, the CDR3 is TGTGCCAGCACGGAGTTGGGCCAGCCCCAGCATTTT.